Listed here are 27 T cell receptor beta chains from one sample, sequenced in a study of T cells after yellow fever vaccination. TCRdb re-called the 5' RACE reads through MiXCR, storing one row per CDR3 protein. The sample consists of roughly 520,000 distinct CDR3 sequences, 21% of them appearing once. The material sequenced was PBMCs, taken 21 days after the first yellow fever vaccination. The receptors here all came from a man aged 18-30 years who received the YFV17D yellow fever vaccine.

The CDR3 is CASSSSQTTDTQYF. For the CDR3, the DNA is TGTGCCAGCAGCTCATCACAGACCACAGATACGCAGTATTTT. The chain links TRBV7-2 to TRBJ2-3, with D unresolved. The CDR3 consists of 14 residues. Per the germline V gene, CDR1 is SGHTA and CDR2 is FQGNSA. The V end lost 4 bases, the J end lost 2 bases, and 10 bases lay between the germline ends.

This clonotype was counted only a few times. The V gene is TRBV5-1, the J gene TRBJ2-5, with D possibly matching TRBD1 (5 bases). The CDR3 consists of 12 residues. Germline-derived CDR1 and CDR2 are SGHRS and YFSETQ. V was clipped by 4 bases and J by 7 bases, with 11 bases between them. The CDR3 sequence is CASSPGLGTQYF. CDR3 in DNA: TGCGCCAGCAGCCCAGGGTTGGGGACCCAGTACTTC.

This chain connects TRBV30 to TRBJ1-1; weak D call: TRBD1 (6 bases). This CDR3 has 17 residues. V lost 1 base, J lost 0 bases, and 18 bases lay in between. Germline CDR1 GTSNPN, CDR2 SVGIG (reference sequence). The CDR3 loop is CAWSGPGLRGMNTEAFF. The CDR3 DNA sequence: TGTGCCTGGAGTGGCCCAGGGCTGAGGGGGATGAACACTGAAGCTTTCTTT.

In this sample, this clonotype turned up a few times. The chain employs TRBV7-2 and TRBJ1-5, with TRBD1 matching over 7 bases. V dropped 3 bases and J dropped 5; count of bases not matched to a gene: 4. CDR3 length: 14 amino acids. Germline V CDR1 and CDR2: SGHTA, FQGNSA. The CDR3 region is CASSFDRDYQPQHF. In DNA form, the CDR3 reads TGTGCCAGCAGCTTTGACAGGGATTATCAGCCCCAGCATTTT.

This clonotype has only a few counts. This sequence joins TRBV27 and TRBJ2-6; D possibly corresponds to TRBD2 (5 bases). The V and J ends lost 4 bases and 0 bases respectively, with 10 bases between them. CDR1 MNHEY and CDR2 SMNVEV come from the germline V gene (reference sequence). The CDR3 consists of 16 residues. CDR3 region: CASSWIGGSGANVLTF. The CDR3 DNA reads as TGTGCCAGCAGTTGGATAGGAGGCTCTGGGGCCAACGTCCTGACTTTC.

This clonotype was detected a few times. CDR3: CASSLTGGYTGELFF. DNA of the CDR3: TGCGCCAGCAGCTTGACCGGCGGGTACACCGGGGAGCTGTTTTTT. This rearrangement joins TRBV5-1 to TRBJ2-2, with TRBD2 as a possible D gene (5 bases). Germline CDR1 and CDR2: SGHRS and YFSETQ. The CDR3 loop spans 15 amino acids. Trimming shortened V by 1 base and J by 3 bases, and 10 bases separated the two germline ends.

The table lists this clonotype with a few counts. CDR3 sequence reads: CAVYPGASGNTIYF. The CDR3, as DNA: TGTGCCGTATACCCGGGGGCTTCTGGAAACACCATATATTTT. The chain is built from TRBV10-3 and TRBJ1-3; D perhaps matches TRBD1 (6 bases). The V end was cut by 11 bases, the J end by 1 base, with 15 bases between. CDR3 length: 14 amino acids. Per germline, CDR1 ENHRY and CDR2 SYGVKD.

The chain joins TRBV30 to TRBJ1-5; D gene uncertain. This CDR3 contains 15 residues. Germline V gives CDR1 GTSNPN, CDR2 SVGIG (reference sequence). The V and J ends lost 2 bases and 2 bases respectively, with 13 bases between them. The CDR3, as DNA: TGTGCCTGGAGTACCCCCCTTCTGGGCAATCAGCCCCAGCATTTT. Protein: CAWSTPLLGNQPQHF.

CDR3 sequence reads: CSARASAGELFF. The CDR3 coding sequence is TGCAGTGCTAGGGCTAGCGCCGGGGAGCTGTTTTTT. The rearrangement links TRBV20-1 to TRBJ2-2; D is possibly TRBD2 (6 bases). V was shortened by 3 bases and J by 6 bases, with 8 bases between the two germline ends. Germline V gene lookup returns CDR1 DFQATT and CDR2 SNEGSKA (reference sequence). The CDR3 contains 12 residues.

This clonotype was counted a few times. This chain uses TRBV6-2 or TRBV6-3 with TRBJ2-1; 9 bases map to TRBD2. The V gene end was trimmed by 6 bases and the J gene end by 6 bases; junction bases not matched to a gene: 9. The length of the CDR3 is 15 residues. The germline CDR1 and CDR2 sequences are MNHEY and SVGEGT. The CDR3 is CASSHAGGPINEQFF. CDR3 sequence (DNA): TGTGCCAGCAGCCATGCGGGGGGGCCGATCAATGAGCAGTTCTTC.

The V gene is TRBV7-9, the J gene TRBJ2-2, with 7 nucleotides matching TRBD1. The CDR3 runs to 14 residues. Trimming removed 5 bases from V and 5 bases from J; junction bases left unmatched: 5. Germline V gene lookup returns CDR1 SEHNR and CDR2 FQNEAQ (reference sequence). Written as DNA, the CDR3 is TGTGCCAGCAGCCGAGGACAGGAGACCGGGGAGCTGTTTTTT. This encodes CASSRGQETGELFF.

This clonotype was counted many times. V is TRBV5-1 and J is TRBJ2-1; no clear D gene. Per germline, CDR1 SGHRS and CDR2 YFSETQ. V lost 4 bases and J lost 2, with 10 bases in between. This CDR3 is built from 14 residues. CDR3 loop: CASSPMHPYNEQFF. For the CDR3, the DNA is TGCGCCAGCAGCCCGATGCATCCCTACAATGAGCAGTTCTTC.

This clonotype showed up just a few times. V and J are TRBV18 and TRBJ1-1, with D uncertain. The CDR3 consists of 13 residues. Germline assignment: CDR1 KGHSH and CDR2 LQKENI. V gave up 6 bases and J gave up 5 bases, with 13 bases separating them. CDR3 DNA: TGTGCCAGCTCTTTCGACATTAAGACTGAAGCTTTCTTT. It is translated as CASSFDIKTEAFF.

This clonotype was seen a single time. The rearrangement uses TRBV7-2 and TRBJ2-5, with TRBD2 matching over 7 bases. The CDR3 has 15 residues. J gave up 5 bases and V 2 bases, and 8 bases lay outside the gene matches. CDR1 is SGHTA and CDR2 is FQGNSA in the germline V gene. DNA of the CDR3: TGTGCCAGCAGCTTAATGCGGGGGTTGGGGGAGACCCAGTACTTC. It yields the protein CASSLMRGLGETQYF.

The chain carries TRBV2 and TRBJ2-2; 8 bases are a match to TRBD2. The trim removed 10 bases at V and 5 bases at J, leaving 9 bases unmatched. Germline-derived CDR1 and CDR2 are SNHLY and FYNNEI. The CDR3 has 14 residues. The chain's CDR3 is CANSGGRGTGELFF. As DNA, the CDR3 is TGTGCCAACAGCGGGGGTCGGGGGACCGGGGAGCTGTTTTTT.

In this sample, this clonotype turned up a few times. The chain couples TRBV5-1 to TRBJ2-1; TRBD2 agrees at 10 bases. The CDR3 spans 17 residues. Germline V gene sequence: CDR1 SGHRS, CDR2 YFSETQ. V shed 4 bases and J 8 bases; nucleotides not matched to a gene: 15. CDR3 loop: CASSTIRQRGGVDEQFF. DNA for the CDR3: TGCGCCAGCAGCACCATAAGGCAGCGGGGGGGCGTCGATGAGCAGTTCTTC.

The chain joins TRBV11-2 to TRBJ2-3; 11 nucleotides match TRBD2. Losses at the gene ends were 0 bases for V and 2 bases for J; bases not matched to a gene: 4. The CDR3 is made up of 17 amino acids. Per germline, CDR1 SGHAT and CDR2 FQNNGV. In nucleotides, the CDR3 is TGTGCCAGCAGCTTAGACCTAGCGGGGGGTATCACAGATACGCAGTATTTT. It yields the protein CASSLDLAGGITDTQYF.

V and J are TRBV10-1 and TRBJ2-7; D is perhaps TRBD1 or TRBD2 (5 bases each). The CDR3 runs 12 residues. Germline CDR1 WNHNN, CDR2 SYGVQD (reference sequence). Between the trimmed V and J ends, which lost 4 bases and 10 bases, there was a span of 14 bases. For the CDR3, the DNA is TGCGCCAGCAGTGCAGTCGGCAGGGACCAGTACTTC. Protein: CASSAVGRDQYF.

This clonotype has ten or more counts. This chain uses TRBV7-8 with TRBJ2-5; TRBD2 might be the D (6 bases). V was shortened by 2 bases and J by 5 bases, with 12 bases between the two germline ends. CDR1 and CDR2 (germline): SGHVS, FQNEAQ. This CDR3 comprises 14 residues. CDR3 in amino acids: CASSLTTGGETQYF. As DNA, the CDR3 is TGTGCCAGCAGCTTAACCACAGGAGGGGAGACCCAGTACTTC.

CDR3 in amino acids: CASSLWVGGPDTQYF. The CDR3 DNA is TGCGCCAGCAGCCTGTGGGTGGGGGGGCCAGATACGCAGTATTTT. The chain couples TRBV5-1 to TRBJ2-3; tentatively, D is TRBD2 (7 bases). Germline CDR1 is SGHRS and CDR2 is YFSETQ. This CDR3 has 15 residues. V was shortened by 4 bases and J by 4 bases, with 16 bases between the two germline ends.

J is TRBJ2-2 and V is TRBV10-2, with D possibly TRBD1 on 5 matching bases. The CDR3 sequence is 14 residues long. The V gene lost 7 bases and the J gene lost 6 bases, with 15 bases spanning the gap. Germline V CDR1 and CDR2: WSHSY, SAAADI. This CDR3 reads CASNSPRASGELFF. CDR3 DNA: TGCGCCAGCAATTCGCCCAGGGCGTCCGGGGAGCTGTTTTTT.

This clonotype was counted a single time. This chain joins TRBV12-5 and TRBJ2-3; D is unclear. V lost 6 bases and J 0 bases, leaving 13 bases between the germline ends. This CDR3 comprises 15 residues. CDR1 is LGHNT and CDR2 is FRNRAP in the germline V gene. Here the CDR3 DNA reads TGTGCTAGTGGACTCGGACCGACTAGCACAGATACGCAGTATTTT. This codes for CASGLGPTSTDTQYF.

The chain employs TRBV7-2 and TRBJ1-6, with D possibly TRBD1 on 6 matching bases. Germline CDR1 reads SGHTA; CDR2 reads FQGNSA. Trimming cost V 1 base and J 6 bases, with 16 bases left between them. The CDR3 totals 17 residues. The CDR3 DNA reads TGTGCCAGCAGCTTAGGAGGAGGGGGAGGAAGTAATTCACCCCTCCACTTT. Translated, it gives CASSLGGGGGSNSPLHF.

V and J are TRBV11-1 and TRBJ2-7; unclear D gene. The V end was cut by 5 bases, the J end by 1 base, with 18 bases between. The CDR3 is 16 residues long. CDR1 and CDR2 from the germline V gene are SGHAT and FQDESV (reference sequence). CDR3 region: CASSQISRENSYEQYF. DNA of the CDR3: TGTGCCAGCAGCCAAATATCTCGTGAGAATTCCTACGAGCAGTACTTC.

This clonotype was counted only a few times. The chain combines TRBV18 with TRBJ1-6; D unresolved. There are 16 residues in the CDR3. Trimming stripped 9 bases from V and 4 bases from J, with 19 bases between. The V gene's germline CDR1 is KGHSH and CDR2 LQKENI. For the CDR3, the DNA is TGTGCCAGTCCTCAACCCCCCGACGGTTATAATTCACCCCTCCACTTT. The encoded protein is CASPQPPDGYNSPLHF.

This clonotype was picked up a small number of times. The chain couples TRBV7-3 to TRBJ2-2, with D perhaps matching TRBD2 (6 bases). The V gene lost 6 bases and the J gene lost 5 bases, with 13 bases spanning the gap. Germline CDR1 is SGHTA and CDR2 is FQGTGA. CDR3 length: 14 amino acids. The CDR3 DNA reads TGTGCCAGCAGACCAAACGGGGGAACCGGGGAGCTGTTTTTT. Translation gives CASRPNGGTGELFF.

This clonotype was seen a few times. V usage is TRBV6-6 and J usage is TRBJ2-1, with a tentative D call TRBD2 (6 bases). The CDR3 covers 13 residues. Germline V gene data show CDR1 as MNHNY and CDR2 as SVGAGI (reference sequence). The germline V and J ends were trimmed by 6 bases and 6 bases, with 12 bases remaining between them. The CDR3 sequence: CASSPRAGNEQFF. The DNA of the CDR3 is TGTGCCAGCAGCCCCCGAGCGGGCAATGAGCAGTTCTTC.